The entry below describes one T cell receptor beta chain. Its specificity is not known. Measured with immunoSEQ multiplex PCR; TCRdb has only the in-frame clones, and not every one. The sample yields 85,000 to 100,000 clones, 93% seen once. The sample belongs to a study of Tregs in tolerant kidney transplant recipients. General study results and limits: Changing PCR primers prevented nucleotide comparison between some patients' samples.

After removal of 0 bases from V and 7 bases from J, the junction contained 3 bases not matched to a gene. CDR3 length: 14 amino acids. The germline V gene encodes CDR1 SGHRS and CDR2 YFSETQ. Sequences were derived from CD4+ T cells from blood, sampled before the transplant. V gene TRBV5-1 combines with J gene TRBJ1-5, with 8 bases identical to TRBD1. This clonotype originated in a human donor who received a combined kidney and bone marrow transplant. In DNA form, the CDR3 reads TGCGCCAGCAGCTTGGTGACAGGGGAACAGCCCCAGCATTTT. The encoded protein is CASSLVTGEQPQHF.